This paragraph reports one T cell receptor (beta chain). Its antigen specificity is not known. It has no much larger one-base neighbor in the sample; base qualities were not kept. A case-control design nested within a healthcare worker cohort in London, UK, was used, with weekly nasopharyngeal swab PCR tests and blood sampling performed. Healthcare workers were enrolled in the week of the UK lockdown, from 23 to 31 March 2020, and were followed every week for up to roughly 16 weeks. Preparation of the library involved 5' RACE. TCRdb records NextSeq 500 as the sequencer. The TCR library protocol attached unique molecular identifiers to individual cDNA molecules to correct for sequencing error and PCR bias. Both TCR alpha and beta chains were sequenced, and tight co-correlation was observed between alpha and beta sequence abundances in each sample. Per the original workflow: Decombinator V4 was used to perform V gene, J gene and CDR3 annotation of TCR sequences. Expanded TCRs were defined as changing significantly between any two time points under a Poisson model with p below 0.0001. Abundances of TCRs were expressed as counts per million after normalisation to the total number of TCRs sequenced in each sample. MAIT TCRs were defined by TRAV1-2 paired with TRAJ12, TRAJ20 or TRAJ33, and iNKT TCRs by TRAV10 paired with TRAJ18. VDJdb, accessed on 1 November 2021, was searched for TCRs annotated for CMV, EBV and SARS-CoV-2, and TCRs annotated for more than one antigen were excluded. TCRdb's own reprocessing of the public reads used fastp at Q25 and MiXCR and kept productive beta chains. Identical CDR3 proteins give one entry, which carries the most common genes and DNA. TCRdb, rather than the study authors, made the V and J calls. This sample has about 42,000 distinct CDR3 sequences in its table, and about 5.9% of those were observed once. The top ten hold around 7.7% of the sample.

Clipping removes 6 bases from V and 1 base from J, with 6 as the unmatched junction base count. The CDR3 spans 15 residues, from the cysteine through the phenylalanine. The only DNA kept is the CDR3, 45 bases in frame from the first base. For CDR1 and CDR2, the germline V gene (reference sequence) lists LNHDA and SQIVND. The sample comes from a study of early T cells in non-severe SARS-CoV-2 infection (dated by TCRdb to the early 2020s). For the study in its entirety: Bulk RNA from unsorted whole blood was used for TCR sequencing, so alpha and beta chains could not be paired. Here is what the overall study found, with its caveats: VDJdb matching was skewed toward anti-spike CD8 responses and likely underestimated virus-specific expansions by missing private and CD4 specificities.

The sequenced sample was whole blood, obtained at baseline. The chain is assembled from TRBV19 and TRBJ2-3, with TRBD2 matching 8 junction bases. The TCR sequence derives from an adult who was a healthcare worker with PCR-confirmed SARS-CoV-2 infection or an uninfected control (not recorded which). The CDR3 in this case is CASRGTRRGTDTQYF. In nucleotide form, the sequence is TGTGCCAGTAGGGGGACTAGGAGGGGCACAGATACGCAGTATTTT.